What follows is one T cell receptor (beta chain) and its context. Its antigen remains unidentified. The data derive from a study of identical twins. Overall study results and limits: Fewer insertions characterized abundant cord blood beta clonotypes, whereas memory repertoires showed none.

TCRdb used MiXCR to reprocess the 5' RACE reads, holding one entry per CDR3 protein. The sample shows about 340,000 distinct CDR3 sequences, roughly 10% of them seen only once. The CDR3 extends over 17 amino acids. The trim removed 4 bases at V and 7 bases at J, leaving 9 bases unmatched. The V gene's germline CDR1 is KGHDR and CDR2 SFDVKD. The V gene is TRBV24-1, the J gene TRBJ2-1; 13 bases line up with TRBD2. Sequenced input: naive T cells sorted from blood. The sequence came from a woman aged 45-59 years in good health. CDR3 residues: CATSEPTPGLAGNEQFF. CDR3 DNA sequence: TGTGCCACCAGTGAGCCAACCCCGGGACTAGCGGGAAATGAGCAGTTCTTC.